The T cell receptor beta chain under discussion was sequenced for a study of PD-1 blockade in classical Hodgkin lymphoma. Findings and caveats of the study: Some patients began nivolumab under 1 year after ASCT. These patients were excluded from later analyses. Complete responders had baseline diversity similar to newly diagnosed patients.

There was relapse after autologous stem cell transplantation in every patient, and there was variation in brentuximab vedotin exposure. Concerning this clone itself: The antigen is undetermined.

This CDR3 has 14 residues. Between the trimmed V and J ends, which lost 4 bases and 2 bases, there was a span of 12 bases. Germline CDR1 is MDHEN and CDR2 is SYDVKM. Only in-frame clones appear in the TCRdb table, and some are missing; sequencing was by immunoSEQ multiplex PCR. The sample has around 26,000 clones; roughly three quarters are singletons. The receptor's source is a human donor with classical Hodgkin lymphoma. The genes are TRBV28 and TRBJ2-7, with D unresolved. Specimen: peripheral blood mononuclear cells (PBMCs), collected at baseline. Written as DNA, the CDR3 is TGTGCCAGCAGTTGGCCCAATTCGCCCTACGAGCAGTACTTC. Protein sequence: CASSWPNSPYEQYF.